The 3 T cell receptor beta chains presented below share a single source sample, sequenced in a study of blood T cells in healthy people across ages (dated by TCRdb to the mid-2010s). Libraries were constructed by 5' RACE. Sequencing used an Illumina HiSeq 2500. A second PCR of roughly 7 to 12 cycles was performed with a sample-barcoded 5' primer and a J-beta primer mix. The public sequencing data were trimmed at Q25 with fastp and processed into clonotypes with MiXCR by TCRdb, which kept only in-frame beta chains. CDR3 protein sequences are deduplicated, and each keeps its most common genes and DNA. The sample data list about 970,000 distinct CDR3 sequences, and 51% of these were observed just once. The ten largest clones add up to about 20% of the sample. The specimen sequenced was blood. These receptors originate from a woman aged 60-70 years in good health.

V is TRBV5-1 and J is TRBJ2-3; D may be TRBD2 (7 bases). Germline CDR1 is SGHRS and CDR2 is YFSETQ. Trimming removed 0 bases at V and 6 bases at J, with 11 bases between. This CDR3 has 14 amino acids. The CDR3 protein is CASSLAGGVDTQYF. The CDR3 DNA reads as TGCGCCAGCAGCTTGGCGGGGGGCGTGGATACGCAGTATTTT.

The sample holds a few counts of this clonotype. The V gene is TRBV4-1, the J gene TRBJ2-5; D is undetermined. Trimming removed 1 base at V and 5 bases at J, with 14 bases between. CDR1 is MGHRA and CDR2 is YSYEKL in the germline V gene. The CDR3 spans 15 residues. The CDR3 region has the DNA TGCGCCAGCAGCCAAGTTGGCCAGAGGTCGGAGACCCAGTACTTC. Its translation: CASSQVGQRSETQYF.

The CDR3 protein is CSARDTRAYNEQFF. CDR3 in DNA: TGCAGTGCTAGAGATACCCGGGCCTACAATGAGCAGTTCTTC. V gene TRBV20-1 combines with J gene TRBJ2-1; D uncertain. The V end lost 0 bases, the J end lost 2 bases, and 8 bases lay between the germline ends. Germline CDR1 is DFQATT and CDR2 is SNEGSKA (reference sequence). The length of the CDR3 is 14 residues.